This T cell receptor beta chain was identified during a study of cytomegalovirus exposure and HLA in healthy donors. Study-wide points: In a later analysis, roughly 17,000 TCR beta sequences were associated with HLA alleles at 0.05 false discovery rate. A later analysis showed TCR association rates differing by HLA locus, peaking at DRB1 and lowest at HLA-C. Within an earlier analysis, most TCR beta V segments proved productive either about 87% or about 30% of the time.

The study ran its PCR with 60 Vbeta and 13 Jbeta primers. Repertoires were generated with immunoSEQ multiplex PCR, while TCRdb's copy carries only in-frame clones and drops some. The repertoire holds fewer than 80,000 clones, with about 76% as singletons. V lost 4 bases and J 1 base, leaving 14 bases between the germline ends. Germline V gives CDR1 SGHRS, CDR2 YFSETQ. This CDR3 spans 15 amino acids. Each donor's status was that of a healthy bone marrow donor. Notes on this clone: Its target is not known.

The chain combines TRBV5-1 with TRBJ2-5, with D possibly matching TRBD1 (6 bases). This sequence originates from a man aged 18-30 years in good health and CMV-seronegative. Sequences were obtained from PBMCs. DNA for the CDR3: TGCGCCAGCAGCCTGGACAGCCGGCCCCAAGAGACCCAGTACTTC. Translated: CASSLDSRPQETQYF.